These 29 T cell receptor beta chains originate from one sample sequenced in a study of T cell changes during pregnancy in multiple sclerosis. The assay was immunoSEQ multiplex PCR, and TCRdb's table has in-frame clones only and misses some. Of over 50,000 clones detected, 90% to 95% appear once; the ten largest clones hold 1.5% to 2%. Source: peripheral blood, taken in the second trimester of pregnancy. The receptor set was obtained from a female donor with multiple sclerosis, enrolled in a pregnancy study.

The chain has TRBV20-1 and TRBJ2-7; D unclear. Germline V gives CDR1 DFQATT, CDR2 SNEGSKA (reference sequence). This CDR3 comprises 11 residues. V gave up 2 bases and J gave up 6 bases, with 8 bases separating them. The DNA for the CDR3 is TGCAGTGCTAGAAGTACAAGCGAGCAGTACTTC. This sequence encodes CSARSTSEQYF.

The chain employs TRBV14 and TRBJ2-1, with 7 bases matching TRBD2. With 3 bases clipped from V and 14 bases from J, the junction kept 16 bases outside the gene matches. Germline V gene sequence: CDR1 SGHDN, CDR2 FVKESK. This CDR3 comprises 15 residues. In DNA form, the CDR3 reads TGTGCCAGCAGCCAGGGGGGGTCCAGACTTTTGACGAAGTTCTTC. Encoded protein: CASSQGGSRLLTKFF.

V is TRBV25-1 and J is TRBJ2-1; 8 bases are shared with TRBD2. There are 15 residues in the CDR3. Looked up from germline, CDR1 is MGHDK and CDR2 is SYGVNS. The ends lost 3 bases at V and 7 bases at J; junction bases unmatched: 8. The CDR3 DNA reads TGTGCCAGCAGTGAGAGACATAGCGGGATAAATGAGCAGTTCTTC. Translating it yields CASSERHSGINEQFF. The variable domain in full, with the rest retrieved from reference TRBV25-1 and TRBJ2-1, is EADIYQTPRYLVIGTGKKITLECSQTMGHDKMYWYQQDPGMELHLIHYSYGVNSTEKGDLSSESTVSRIRTEHFPLTLESARPSHTSQYLCASSERHSGINEQFFGPGTRLTVL.

This chain links TRBV19 with TRBJ2-5; D gene ambiguous. The CDR3 has 15 residues. Looked up from germline, CDR1 is LNHDA and CDR2 is SQIVND (reference sequence). The ends were cut back, 3 bases at V and 0 bases at J, with 11 bases in the middle. This CDR3 is CASSILAGNQETQYF. CDR3 sequence (DNA): TGTGCCAGTAGTATCCTGGCAGGAAACCAAGAGACCCAGTACTTC.

The chain links TRBV19 to TRBJ2-5, with TRBD2 as a possible D gene (6 bases). The CDR3 runs to 14 residues. Trimming shortened V by 4 bases and J by 4 bases, and 13 bases separated the two germline ends. Germline CDR1 reads LNHDA; CDR2 reads SQIVND (reference sequence). This chain's CDR3 is CASSRRGGLETQYF. The CDR3 nucleotides are TGTGCCAGTAGTAGGCGGGGCGGACTAGAGACCCAGTACTTC. The full variable domain, rest sourced from reference TRBV19 and TRBJ2-5, is DGGITQSPKYLFRKEGQNVTLSCEQNLNHDAMYWYRQDPGQGLRLIYYSQIVNDFQKGDIAEGYSVSREKKESFPLTVTSAQKNPTAFYLCASSRRGGLETQYFGPGTRLLVL.

The chain's CDR3 is CASSQRGLGGTEYNSPLHF. As DNA, the CDR3 is TGCGCCAGCAGCCAAAGGGGTCTTGGGGGGACTGAATATAATTCACCCCTCCACTTT. The rearrangement links TRBV4-3 to TRBJ1-6; tentatively, D is TRBD1 (5 bases). Trimming stripped 2 bases from V and 4 bases from J, with 21 bases between. From germline, CDR1 is LGHNA and CDR2 YSLEER. The CDR3 has 19 residues.

The chain uses TRBV5-5 and TRBJ2-7, with D possibly being TRBD2 (6 bases). The CDR3 runs 15 residues. The germline V gene encodes CDR1 SGHKS and CDR2 YYEKEE (reference sequence). V gave up 3 bases and J gave up 4 bases, with 17 bases separating them. The CDR3 loop is CASSWGSGLRYEQYF. CDR3 DNA: TGTGCCAGCAGCTGGGGATCGGGACTCCGGTACGAGCAGTACTTC.

The chain joins TRBV27 to TRBJ2-5, with 7 nucleotides matching TRBD1. The germline CDR1 and CDR2 sequences are MNHEY and SMNVEV (reference sequence). The CDR3 contains 13 residues. Losses at the gene ends were 6 bases for V and 3 bases for J; bases not matched to a gene: 4. CDR3 loop: CASSPGTEETQYF. CDR3 DNA: TGTGCCAGCAGCCCCGGGACAGAAGAGACCCAGTACTTC.

V usage is TRBV19 and J usage is TRBJ1-3, with D maybe TRBD1 (5 bases). Trimming took off 10 bases at V and 0 bases at J, with 13 bases between the two ends. CDR1 and CDR2 (germline): LNHDA, SQIVND (reference sequence). The CDR3 consists of 14 residues. CDR3 DNA sequence: TGTGCCACAAACGAGGGACTCTCTGGAAACACCATATATTTT. It codes for CATNEGLSGNTIYF.

CDR3 in amino acids: CASSEALVVTEREKLFF. In DNA form, the CDR3 reads TGTGCCAGCAGTGAAGCGCTAGTCGTCACGGAACGGGAAAAACTGTTTTTT. The V call is TRBV2, the J call TRBJ1-4; D is unclear. This CDR3 is built from 17 residues. Trimming removed 0 bases from V and 8 bases from J, with 19 bases in between. Germline V gene lookup returns CDR1 SNHLY and CDR2 FYNNEI.

This chain joins TRBV19 and TRBJ2-7, with 7 nucleotides matching TRBD1. The CDR3 sequence is 14 residues long. The germline gives CDR1 LNHDA, CDR2 SQIVND (reference sequence). The V gene end was trimmed by 1 base and the J gene end by 5 bases; junction bases not matched to a gene: 5. CDR3: CASSIVKGADEQYF. The CDR3 region has the DNA TGTGCCAGTAGTATAGTAAAGGGGGCCGACGAGCAGTACTTC.

J is TRBJ2-2 and V is TRBV15; D possibly corresponds to TRBD2 (6 bases). The ends were cut back, 3 bases at V and 4 bases at J, with 9 bases in the middle. The CDR3 is 14 amino acids. Germline CDR1 is LNHNV and CDR2 is YYDKDF (reference sequence). This chain's CDR3 is CATSSGSATGELFF. The CDR3 region has the DNA TGTGCCACCAGCAGCGGGAGCGCCACCGGGGAGCTGTTTTTT.

In DNA form, the CDR3 reads TGTGCCAGCAGCGTGAGGGCCGGGACAGGTGCCGTTTTGGCCGGGGAGCTGTTTTTT. Its translation is CASSVRAGTGAVLAGELFF. This sequence joins TRBV9 and TRBJ2-2; 8 nucleotides align to TRBD1. CDR3 size: 19 residues. Germline V gene lookup returns CDR1 SGDLS and CDR2 YYNGEE. The trim removed 2 bases at V and 6 bases at J, leaving 18 bases unmatched. Supplemented by reference TRBV9 and TRBJ2-2, the full variable domain reads DSGVTQTPKHLITATGQRVTLRCSPRSGDLSVYWYQQSLDQGLQFLIQYYNGEERAKGNILERFSAQQFPDLHSELNLSSLELGDSALYFCASSVRAGTGAVLAGELFFGEGSRLTVL.

The V call is TRBV10-3, the J call TRBJ2-3; perhaps TRBD1 as D (6 bases). Germline CDR1 reads ENHRY; CDR2 reads SYGVKD. CDR3 length: 13 amino acids. V dropped 4 bases and J dropped 4 bases, with 9 bases sitting between them. The CDR3, as DNA: TGTGCCATCAGTGTCACAGGGTCAGATACGCAGTATTTT. Translating gives CAISVTGSDTQYF.

V usage is TRBV11-2 and J usage is TRBJ1-1, with D possibly TRBD1 on 5 matching bases. Germline V gene sequence: CDR1 SGHAT, CDR2 FQNNGV. Trimming pared 4 bases from V and 0 bases from J, leaving 9 bases between. The CDR3 runs to 14 residues. This chain's CDR3 is CASSSLTVNTEAFF. The CDR3 DNA is TGTGCCAGCAGCTCCTTGACAGTGAACACTGAAGCTTTCTTT.

This chain links TRBV6-6 with TRBJ1-2; D call uncertain. Germline V gene data show CDR1 as MNHNY and CDR2 as SVGAGI (reference sequence). This CDR3 spans 14 amino acids. V lost 1 base, J lost 3 bases, and 9 bases lay in between. CDR3 nucleotide sequence: TGTGCCAGCAGTTACTATGCCTCAGACTATGGCTACACCTTC. Translating gives CASSYYASDYGYTF.

The rearrangement uses TRBV6-1 and TRBJ1-1; TRBD1 might be the D (6 bases). Germline V gives CDR1 MNHNS, CDR2 SASEGT. The CDR3 runs to 15 residues. V lost 5 bases and J lost 0, with 13 bases in between. DNA for the CDR3: TGTGCCAGCAGTCTTCTAGGGGGAATGAACACTGAAGCTTTCTTT. It is translated as CASSLLGGMNTEAFF.

This chain links TRBV19 with TRBJ1-1; D perhaps matches TRBD1 (5 bases). Germline CDR1 reads LNHDA; CDR2 reads SQIVND (reference sequence). Trimming cost V 4 bases and J 5 bases, with 11 bases left between them. CDR3 size: 13 residues. This CDR3 reads CASSTREGTEAFF. For the CDR3, the DNA is TGTGCCAGTAGTACCAGGGAGGGGACTGAAGCTTTCTTT.

The chain employs TRBV5-8 and TRBJ2-7; a possible D gene is TRBD1 (6 bases). The V end was cut by 3 bases, the J end by 0 bases, with 16 bases between. Germline V CDR1 and CDR2: SGHTS, YDEGEE. This CDR3 comprises 16 residues. CDR3 in amino acids: CASSSGFWTASYEQYF. The CDR3 nucleotides are TGTGCCAGCAGCTCTGGCTTCTGGACAGCCTCCTACGAGCAGTACTTC.

CDR3 sequence (DNA): TGCGCCAGCAGCCAAGTCTTTGGTAGACTAGCGGGCTACAATGAGCAGTTCTTC. This codes for CASSQVFGRLAGYNEQFF. The genes are TRBV4-3 and TRBJ2-1, with 10 nucleotides matching TRBD2. The germline gives CDR1 LGHNA, CDR2 YSLEER. V lost 1 base, J lost 3 bases, and 9 bases stayed unmatched. The CDR3 totals 18 residues.

This clone appeared a single time. The chain uses TRBV28 and TRBJ1-2; 7 bases line up with TRBD1. The V and J ends lost 6 bases and 4 bases, in that order; junction bases with no gene match: 5. CDR1 MDHEN and CDR2 SYDVKM come from the germline V gene. This CDR3 is 13 amino acids long. CDR3: CASRSGQAYGYTF. In nucleotides, the CDR3 is TGTGCCAGCAGATCTGGACAGGCCTATGGCTACACCTTC.

The rearrangement joins TRBV25-1 to TRBJ1-2; possibly TRBD1 for D (6 bases). The CDR3 has 12 amino acids. Trimming left V 4 bases short and J 6 bases short, with 9 bases between. CDR1 and CDR2 from the germline V gene are MGHDK and SYGVNS. The CDR3 reads CASSAGVHGYTF. The CDR3 DNA follows: TGTGCCAGCAGTGCAGGGGTTCATGGCTACACCTTC.

This chain links TRBV19 with TRBJ2-6; possibly TRBD1 for D (5 bases). Germline loops: CDR1 LNHDA, CDR2 SQIVND (reference sequence). The V gene lost 7 bases and the J gene lost 0 bases, with 16 bases spanning the gap. The CDR3 is 17 amino acids. The CDR3 spells CASKDSPPSSGANVLTF. The CDR3 nucleotides are TGTGCCAGTAAAGACAGCCCACCAAGCTCTGGGGCCAACGTCCTGACTTTC.

This clone was seen only once. This chain links TRBV18 with TRBJ1-1; 8 positions match TRBD1. V gave up 2 bases and J gave up 5 bases; unmatched junction bases: 16. This CDR3 contains 18 residues. Germline-derived CDR1 and CDR2 are KGHSH and LQKENI. The CDR3 sequence is CASSPGTGYLVSKTEAFF. CDR3 DNA: TGTGCCAGCTCACCAGGGACAGGTTATTTGGTTTCTAAGACTGAAGCTTTCTTT.

The chain couples TRBV4-1 to TRBJ2-3; 10 bases line up with TRBD2. The CDR3 runs to 20 residues. J was trimmed by 3 bases and V by 0 bases; bases with no gene match: 15. Per germline, CDR1 MGHRA and CDR2 YSYEKL. The CDR3 sequence is CASSQEPPTRAGGGTDTQYF. The CDR3 DNA reads as TGCGCCAGCAGCCAAGAGCCCCCGACCCGAGCGGGAGGGGGGACAGATACGCAGTATTTT.

The chain recombines TRBV18 with TRBJ1-3; the D is unclear. CDR3 length: 19 amino acids. CDR1 is KGHSH, CDR2 LQKENI, per germline. The V gene lost 5 bases and the J gene lost 3 bases, with 26 bases spanning the gap. The CDR3 sequence is CASSFIKGRTAGSGNTIYF. Here the CDR3 DNA reads TGTGCCAGCTCATTCATTAAAGGGAGGACCGCTGGCAGTGGAAACACCATATATTTT.

This chain links TRBV7-2 with TRBJ1-2; no reliable D call. The CDR3 length is 15 residues. CDR1 is SGHTA, CDR2 FQGNSA, per germline. The V gene lost 5 bases and the J gene lost 4 bases, with 17 bases spanning the gap. The CDR3 loop reads CASSTRGSIGYGYTF. In nucleotides, the CDR3 is TGTGCCAGCAGCACCAGAGGGAGTATCGGCTATGGCTACACCTTC.

J is TRBJ1-5 and V is TRBV30; D gene ambiguous. V was shortened by 1 base and J by 5 bases, with 12 bases between the two germline ends. The CDR3 contains 14 residues. CDR1 GTSNPN and CDR2 SVGIG come from the germline V gene (reference sequence). DNA for the CDR3: TGTGCCTGGAGTGCCAAGCCCCCCCATCAGCCCCAGCATTTT. This gives the protein CAWSAKPPHQPQHF.

About this clone itself: A read error may produce the germline difference seen at one junction end. J is TRBJ2-5 and V is TRBV7-7, with D maybe TRBD2 (5 bases). Germline V lookup: CDR1 SSHAT, CDR2 FNYEAQ (reference sequence). This CDR3 contains 14 residues. The CDR3 region has the DNA TGTGCTAGCAGCTTTTCGGGGTTCGGGGAGACCCAGTACTTC. It is translated as CASSFSGFGETQYF.